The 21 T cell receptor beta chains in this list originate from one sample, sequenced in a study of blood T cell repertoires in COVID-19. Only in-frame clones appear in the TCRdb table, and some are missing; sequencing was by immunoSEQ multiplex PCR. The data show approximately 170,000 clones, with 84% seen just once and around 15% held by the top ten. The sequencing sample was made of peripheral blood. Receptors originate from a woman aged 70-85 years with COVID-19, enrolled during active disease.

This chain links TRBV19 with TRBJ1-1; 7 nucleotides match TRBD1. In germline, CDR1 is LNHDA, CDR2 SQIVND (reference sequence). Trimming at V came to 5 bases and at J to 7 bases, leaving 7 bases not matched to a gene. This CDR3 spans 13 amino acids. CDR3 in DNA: TGTGCCAGTAGTGCTGACAGGGCGGATGAAGCTTTCTTT. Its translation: CASSADRADEAFF.

CDR3 nucleotide sequence: TGTGCCAGGGCAGGGGCCAGGGAGACCCAGTACTTC. Translated, it gives CARAGARETQYF. J is TRBJ2-5 and V is TRBV27; possible D gene TRBD1, 6 bases. V lost 9 bases, J lost 5 bases, and 13 bases lay in between. The CDR3 runs 12 residues. Germline CDR1 MNHEY, CDR2 SMNVEV (reference sequence).

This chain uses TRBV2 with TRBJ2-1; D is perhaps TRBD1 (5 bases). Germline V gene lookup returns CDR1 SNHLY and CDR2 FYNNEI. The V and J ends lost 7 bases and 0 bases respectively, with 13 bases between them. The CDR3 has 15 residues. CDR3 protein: CASKITGSSYNEQFF. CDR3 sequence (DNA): TGTGCCAGCAAAATAACAGGAAGCTCCTACAATGAGCAGTTCTTC. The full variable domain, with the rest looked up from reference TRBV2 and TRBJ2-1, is EPEVTQTPSHQVTQMGQEVILRCVPISNHLYFYWYRQILGQKVEFLVSFYNNEISEKSEIFDDQFSVERPDGSNFTLKIRSTKLEDSAMYFCASKITGSSYNEQFFGPGTRLTVL.

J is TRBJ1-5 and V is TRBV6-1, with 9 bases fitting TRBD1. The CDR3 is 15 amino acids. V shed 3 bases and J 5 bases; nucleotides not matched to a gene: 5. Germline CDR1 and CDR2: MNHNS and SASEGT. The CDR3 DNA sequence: TGTGCCAGCAGTGACCAGGACAGGGGCGATCAGCCCCAGCATTTT. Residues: CASSDQDRGDQPQHF.

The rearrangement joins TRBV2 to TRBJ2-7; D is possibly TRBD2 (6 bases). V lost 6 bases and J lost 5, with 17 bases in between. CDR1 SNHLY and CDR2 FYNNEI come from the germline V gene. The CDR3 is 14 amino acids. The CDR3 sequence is CASSPGVWRDEQYV. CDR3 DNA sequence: TGTGCCAGCAGCCCCGGGGTCTGGAGGGACGAGCAGTACGTC.

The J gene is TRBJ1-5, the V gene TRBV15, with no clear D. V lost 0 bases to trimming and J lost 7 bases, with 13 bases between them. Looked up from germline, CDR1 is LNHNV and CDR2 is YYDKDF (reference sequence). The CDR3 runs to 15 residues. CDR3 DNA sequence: TGTGCCACCAGCAGAGATCACAGAAATGGACAGCCCCAGCATTTT. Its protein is CATSRDHRNGQPQHF.

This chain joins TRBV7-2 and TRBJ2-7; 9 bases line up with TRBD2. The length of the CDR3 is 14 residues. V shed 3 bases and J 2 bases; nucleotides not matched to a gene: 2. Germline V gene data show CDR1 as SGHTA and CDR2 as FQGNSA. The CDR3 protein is CASSLGGRAYEQYF. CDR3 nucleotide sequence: TGTGCCAGCAGCTTGGGCGGGAGGGCCTACGAGCAGTACTTC.

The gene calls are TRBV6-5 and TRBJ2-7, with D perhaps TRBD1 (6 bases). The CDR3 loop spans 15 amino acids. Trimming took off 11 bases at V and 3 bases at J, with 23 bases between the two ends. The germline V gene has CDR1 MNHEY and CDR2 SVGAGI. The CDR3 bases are TGTGCCGGAGGTATCCTCCGGGACATTTTCTACGAGCAGTACGTC. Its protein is CAGGILRDIFYEQYV.

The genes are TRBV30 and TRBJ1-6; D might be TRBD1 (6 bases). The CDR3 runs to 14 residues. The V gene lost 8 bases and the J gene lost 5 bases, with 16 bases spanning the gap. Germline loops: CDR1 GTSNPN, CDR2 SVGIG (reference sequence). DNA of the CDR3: TGTGCCCGAGGGGGGGGCTGGGATAATTCACCCCTCCACTTT. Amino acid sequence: CARGGGWDNSPLHF.

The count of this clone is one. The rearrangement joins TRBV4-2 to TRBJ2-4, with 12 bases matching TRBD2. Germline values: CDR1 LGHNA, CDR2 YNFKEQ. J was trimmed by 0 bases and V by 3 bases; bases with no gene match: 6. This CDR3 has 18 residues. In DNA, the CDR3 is TGTGCCAGCAGCCACCCCACTAGCGGGGGGCCAGCCAAAAACATTCAGTACTTC. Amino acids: CASSHPTSGGPAKNIQYF.

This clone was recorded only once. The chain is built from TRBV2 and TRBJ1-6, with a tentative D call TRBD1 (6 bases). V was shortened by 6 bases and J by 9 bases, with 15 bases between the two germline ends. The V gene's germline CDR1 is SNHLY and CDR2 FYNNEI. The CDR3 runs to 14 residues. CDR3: CASRGTTVGSPLHF. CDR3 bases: TGTGCCAGCAGGGGGACAACTGTGGGTTCACCCCTCCACTTT.

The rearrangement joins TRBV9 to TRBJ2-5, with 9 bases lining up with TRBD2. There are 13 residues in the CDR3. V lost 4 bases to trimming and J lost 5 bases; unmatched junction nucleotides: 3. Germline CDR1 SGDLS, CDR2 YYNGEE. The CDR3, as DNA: TGTGCCAGCAGCTCTGGACTAGCGGAGACCCAGTACTTC. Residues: CASSSGLAETQYF.

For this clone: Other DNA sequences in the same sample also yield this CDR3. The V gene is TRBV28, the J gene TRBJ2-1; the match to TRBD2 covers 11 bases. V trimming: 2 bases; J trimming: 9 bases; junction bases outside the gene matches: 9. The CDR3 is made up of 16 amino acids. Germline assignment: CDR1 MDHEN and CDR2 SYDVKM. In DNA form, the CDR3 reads TGTGCCAGCAGTTTACCCTTAGCGGGAGGGCCAGGTGAGCAGTTCTTC. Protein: CASSLPLAGGPGEQFF.

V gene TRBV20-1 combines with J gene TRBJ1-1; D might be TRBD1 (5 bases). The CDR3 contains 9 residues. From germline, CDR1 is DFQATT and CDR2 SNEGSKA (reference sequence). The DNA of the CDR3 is TGCAGACCGGGGGGGGTGGCTTTCTTT. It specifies CRPGGVAFF.

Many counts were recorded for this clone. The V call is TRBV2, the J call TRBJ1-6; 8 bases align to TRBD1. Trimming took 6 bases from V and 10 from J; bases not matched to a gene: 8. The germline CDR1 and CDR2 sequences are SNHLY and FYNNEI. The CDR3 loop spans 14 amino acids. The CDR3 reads CASRDRVQGSPLHF. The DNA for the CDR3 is TGTGCCAGCAGGGACAGGGTCCAAGGATCACCCCTCCACTTT.

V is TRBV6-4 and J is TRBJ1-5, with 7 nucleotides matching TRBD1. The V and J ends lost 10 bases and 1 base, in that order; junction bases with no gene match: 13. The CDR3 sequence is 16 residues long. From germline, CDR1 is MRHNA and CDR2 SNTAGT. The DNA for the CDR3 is TGTGCCACCGTAAACAGGGGCCCGGGAAGCAATCAGCCCCAGCATTTT. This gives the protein CATVNRGPGSNQPQHF.

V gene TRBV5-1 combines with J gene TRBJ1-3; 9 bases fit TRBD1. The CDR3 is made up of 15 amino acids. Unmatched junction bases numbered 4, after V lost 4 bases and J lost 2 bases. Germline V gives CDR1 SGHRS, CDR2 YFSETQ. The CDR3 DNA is TGCGCCAGCAGCCAACAGGGGGCGACTGGAAACACCATATATTTT. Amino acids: CASSQQGATGNTIYF.

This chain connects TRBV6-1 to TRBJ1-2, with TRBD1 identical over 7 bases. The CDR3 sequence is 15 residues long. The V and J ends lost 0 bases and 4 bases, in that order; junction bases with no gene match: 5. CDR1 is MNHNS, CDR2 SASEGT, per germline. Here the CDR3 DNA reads TGTGCCAGCAGTGAAGCGGGACAGCTGGGCTATGGCTACACCTTC. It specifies CASSEAGQLGYGYTF.

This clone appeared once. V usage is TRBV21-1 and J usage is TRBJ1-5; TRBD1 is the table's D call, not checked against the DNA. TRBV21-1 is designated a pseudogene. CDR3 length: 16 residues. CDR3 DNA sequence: TGTGCCAGCAGCAAAGAGAGGTGCAGGGGCAATCAGCCCCAGCATTTT. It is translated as CASSKERCRGNQPQHF.

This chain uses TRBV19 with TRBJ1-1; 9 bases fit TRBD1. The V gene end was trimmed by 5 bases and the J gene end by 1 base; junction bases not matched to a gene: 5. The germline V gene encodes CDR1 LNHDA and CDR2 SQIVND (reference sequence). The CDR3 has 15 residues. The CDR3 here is CASSPGTGWNTEAFF. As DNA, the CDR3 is TGTGCCAGTAGTCCGGGGACAGGGTGGAACACTGAAGCTTTCTTT. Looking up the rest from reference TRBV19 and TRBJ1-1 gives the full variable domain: DGGITQSPKYLFRKEGQNVTLSCEQNLNHDAMYWYRQDPGQGLRLIYYSQIVNDFQKGDIAEGYSVSREKKESFPLTVTSAQKNPTAFYLCASSPGTGWNTEAFFGQGTRLTVV.

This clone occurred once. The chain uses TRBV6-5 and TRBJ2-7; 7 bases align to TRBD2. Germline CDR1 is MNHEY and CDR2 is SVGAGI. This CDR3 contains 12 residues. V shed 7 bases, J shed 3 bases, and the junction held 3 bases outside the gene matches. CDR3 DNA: TGTGCCAGCAAGGCGGGAGACTACGAGCAGTACTTC. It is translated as CASKAGDYEQYF.